This T cell receptor (beta chain) emerged from a study of T-cell reconstitution after alpha-beta-depleted transplantation in children. The CDR3 has 14 amino acids. From germline, CDR1 is SGHTA and CDR2 FQGNSA. In its sample, this clonotype was seen many times. At one end, the junction sequence differs from germline, possibly due to a read error. Unique molecular identifiers tagged the TCRbeta library. Using its own MiXCR run on the PCR reads, TCRdb lists one record per CDR3 protein. This table has hundreds of thousands of distinct CDR3 sequences, about 12% appearing once. The origin of this receptor is a girl aged 2-10 years with congenital amegakaryocytic thrombocytopenia, due to receive a stem cell transplant. Sequenced here: PBMCs, sampled before TCRalphabeta/CD19-depleted stem cell transplant. The rearrangement uses TRBV7-2 and TRBJ2-2; a weak D match, TRBD2 (5 bases). The CDR3 sequence: CASSLVGNPGELFF. The CDR3 region has the DNA TGTGCCAGCAGCTTAGTCGGGAACCCCGGGGAGCTGTTTTTT.